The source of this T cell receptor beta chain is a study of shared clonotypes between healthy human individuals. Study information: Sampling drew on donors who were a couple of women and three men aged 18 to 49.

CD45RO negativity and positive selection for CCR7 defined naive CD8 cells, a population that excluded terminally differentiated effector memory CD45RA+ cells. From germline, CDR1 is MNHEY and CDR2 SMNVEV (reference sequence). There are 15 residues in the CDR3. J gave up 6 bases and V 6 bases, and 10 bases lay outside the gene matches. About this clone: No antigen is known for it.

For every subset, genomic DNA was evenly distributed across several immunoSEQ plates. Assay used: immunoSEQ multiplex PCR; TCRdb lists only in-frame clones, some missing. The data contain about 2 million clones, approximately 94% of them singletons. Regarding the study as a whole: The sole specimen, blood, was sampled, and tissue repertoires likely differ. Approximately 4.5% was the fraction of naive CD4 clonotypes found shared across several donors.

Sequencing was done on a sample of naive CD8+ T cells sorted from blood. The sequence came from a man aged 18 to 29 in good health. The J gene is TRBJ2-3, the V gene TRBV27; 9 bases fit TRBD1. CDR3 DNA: TGTGCCAGCAGCGCTACGGGACAGGGAGAGGATACGCAGTATTTT. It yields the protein CASSATGQGEDTQYF.